This entry lists 25 T cell receptor beta chains sequenced from one sample in a study of CD8 T cells in ankylosing spondylitis. TCRdb fed the 5' RACE reads into MiXCR, producing one record per CDR3 protein. The sample holds about 220,000 distinct CDR3 sequences; roughly 24% are singletons and the top ten take 5% to 7.5%. Sample: blood, either unsorted or a sorted T cell fraction (not recorded which). The receptor source for this set is a male donor with ankylosing spondylitis or in good health (not recorded which).

The table lists this clonotype with many counts. The V and J genes are TRBV27 and TRBJ2-3; 7 bases map to TRBD2. J was trimmed by 4 bases and V by 7 bases; bases with no gene match: 8. The length of the CDR3 is 14 residues. Germline CDR1 reads MNHEY; CDR2 reads SMNVEV (reference sequence). The CDR3 sequence is CASKPGLVPDTQYF. CDR3 coding DNA: TGTGCCAGCAAGCCCGGACTAGTACCAGATACGCAGTATTTT.

This clonotype was counted at least ten times. CDR3 nucleotides: TGTGCCAGCAGTTACGCCCCCGGGATACAGGGGACTGAAGCTTTCTTT. Translated, it gives CASSYAPGIQGTEAFF. The rearrangement joins TRBV6-5 to TRBJ1-1, with 7 positions matching TRBD1. The CDR3 runs to 16 residues. The ends lost 2 bases at V and 5 bases at J; junction bases unmatched: 11. Germline V lookup: CDR1 MNHEY, CDR2 SVGAGI.

The chain carries TRBV12-3 or TRBV12-4 and TRBJ2-1, with D hard to call. This CDR3 is 14 amino acids long. Trimming took 4 bases from V and 10 from J, leaving 17 bases between them. DNA of the CDR3: TGTGCCAGCAGTTCTACGACTCACTTGTTGGAGCAGTTCTTC. Amino acid sequence: CASSSTTHLLEQFF.

This clonotype was found a few times. The CDR3 DNA sequence: TGTGCCAGCACGAAAGAGGGGCAGGTTAGGGGCAATGAGCAGTTCTTC. It codes for CASTKEGQVRGNEQFF. The genes are TRBV6-2 or TRBV6-3 and TRBJ2-1; tentatively, D is TRBD1 or TRBD2 (5 bases each). Germline V gene data show CDR1 as MNHEY and CDR2 as SVGEGT. The CDR3 length is 16 residues. Between the trimmed V and J ends, which lost 7 bases and 6 bases, there was a span of 22 bases.

The chain employs TRBV6-1 and TRBJ2-1; 7 bases fit TRBD1. The germline gives CDR1 MNHNS, CDR2 SASEGT. The CDR3 runs to 15 residues. Trimming cost V 6 bases and J 0 bases; bases outside gene matches: 5. CDR3 coding DNA: TGTGCCAGCAGCAACAGGGGTTTCTCCTACAATGAGCAGTTCTTC. Encoded protein: CASSNRGFSYNEQFF.

The sample holds many counts of this clonotype. The chain carries TRBV5-1 and TRBJ1-4; D possibly corresponds to TRBD1 (5 bases). This CDR3 spans 15 amino acids. The V end lost 4 bases, the J end lost 5 bases, and 15 bases lay between the germline ends. Per the germline V gene, CDR1 is SGHRS and CDR2 is YFSETQ. DNA of the CDR3: TGCGCCAGCAGCCGGGGCCCCGATTGGAATGAAAAACTGTTTTTT. Amino acids: CASSRGPDWNEKLFF.

This clonotype showed up many times. The rearrangement links TRBV3-1 to TRBJ2-7; a possible D gene is TRBD1 (6 bases). Trimming pared 1 base from V and 6 bases from J, leaving 7 bases between. The CDR3 is made up of 12 amino acids. Germline CDR1 LGHDT, CDR2 YNNKEL (reference sequence). Here the CDR3 reads CASSQGGREQYF. CDR3 DNA: TGTGCCAGCAGCCAAGGGGGGCGCGAGCAGTACTTC.

In this sample, this clonotype turned up many times. The V call is TRBV7-2, the J call TRBJ1-3, with D perhaps TRBD1 (5 bases). The V gene lost 5 bases and the J gene lost 0 bases, with 17 bases spanning the gap. Per germline, CDR1 SGHTA and CDR2 FQGNSA. The CDR3 consists of 17 residues. The CDR3 region is CASSPKNRQLSGNTIYF. For the CDR3, the DNA is TGTGCCAGCAGCCCAAAAAACCGACAGCTCTCTGGAAACACCATATATTTT.

The chain combines TRBV10-2 with TRBJ2-3; D possibly uses TRBD1 or TRBD2 (6 bases each). Per the germline V gene, CDR1 is WSHSY and CDR2 is SAAADI. The CDR3 runs 18 residues. Between the trimmed V and J ends, which lost 0 bases and 2 bases, there was a span of 18 bases. In DNA, the CDR3 is TGCGCCAGCAGTGAGTCGTCGGGGGCGAGGAGAGTCACAGATACGCAGTATTTT. Its protein product is CASSESSGARRVTDTQYF.

This clonotype was counted ten times or more. V gene TRBV29-1 combines with J gene TRBJ2-1; TRBD1 matches 12 bases. The CDR3 spans 15 residues. Germline CDR1 reads SQVTM; CDR2 reads ANQGSEA. V shed 8 bases and J 9 bases; nucleotides not matched to a gene: 14. The CDR3: CSTTGTGGASFEQFF. The CDR3 region has the DNA TGCAGCACAACCGGGACAGGGGGCGCATCTTTTGAGCAGTTCTTC.

The sample holds many counts of this clonotype. This chain links TRBV11-2 with TRBJ2-3; TRBD2 aligns across 8 bases. Losses at the gene ends were 2 bases for V and 1 base for J; bases not matched to a gene: 5. CDR3 length: 16 amino acids. The germline V gene encodes CDR1 SGHAT and CDR2 FQNNGV. In DNA form, the CDR3 reads TGTGCCAGCAGCTTAATGGGGGGACTAGGCACAGATACGCAGTATTTT. Protein product: CASSLMGGLGTDTQYF.

In its sample, this clonotype was seen many times. The J gene is TRBJ2-5, the V gene TRBV6-1; 10 bases match TRBD2. Germline V gene sequence: CDR1 MNHNS, CDR2 SASEGT. CDR3 length: 15 amino acids. The J segment lost 5 bases and the V segment lost 5 bases, leaving 8 bases of the junction unmatched. The CDR3 reads CASSPSGRAWETQYF. The CDR3 region has the DNA TGTGCCAGCAGTCCGAGCGGGAGGGCCTGGGAGACCCAGTACTTC.

The V call is TRBV9, the J call TRBJ2-7; D gene ambiguous. The germline CDR1 and CDR2 sequences are SGDLS and YYNGEE. Trimming took 0 bases from V and 4 from J, leaving 17 bases between them. The CDR3 consists of 16 residues. The CDR3 nucleotides read TGTGCCAGCAGCGTAGACGTCGGCACGTCGGCTTACGAGCAGTACTTC. It specifies CASSVDVGTSAYEQYF.

This clonotype was seen many times. V gene TRBV21-1 combines with J gene TRBJ2-1; the table's D call, TRBD2, was not checked against the DNA. TRBV21-1 is designated a pseudogene. The CDR3 spans 16 residues. CDR3 sequence: CASTPPSPSSYNEQFF. The CDR3 region has the DNA TGTGCCAGCACCCCGCCATCGCCGAGCTCCTACAATGAGCAGTTCTTC.

This clonotype was seen many times. The chain couples TRBV5-1 to TRBJ2-7; 7 nucleotides agree with TRBD2. Germline V gene sequence: CDR1 SGHRS, CDR2 YFSETQ. The CDR3 loop spans 16 amino acids. J gave up 0 bases and V 3 bases, and 9 bases lay outside the gene matches. DNA of the CDR3: TGCGCCAGCAGCTCACATTCTAGCGGTCCCTCCTACGAGCAGTACTTC. Translation: CASSSHSSGPSYEQYF. The full variable domain, rest sourced from reference TRBV5-1 and TRBJ2-7, is KAGVTQTPRYLIKTRGQQVTLSCSPISGHRSVSWYQQTPGQGLQFLFEYFSETQRNKGNFPGRFSGRQFSNSRSEMNVSTLELGDSALYLCASSSHSSGPSYEQYFGPGTRLTVT.

This clonotype was counted many times. CDR3 amino acids: CASSLVGGGIQYF. The CDR3 region has the DNA TGCGCCAGCAGCTTGGTAGGGGGCGGCATTCAGTACTTC. The chain employs TRBV5-1 and TRBJ2-4, with TRBD1 matching over 7 bases. CDR3 length: 13 residues. V dropped 0 bases and J dropped 9; count of bases not matched to a gene: 3. Germline V gene lookup returns CDR1 SGHRS and CDR2 YFSETQ.

This clonotype has at least ten counts. The CDR3 here is CASSLEGSYGYTF. CDR3 nucleotides: TGTGCCAGCAGTTTGGAGGGCTCCTATGGCTACACCTTC. The rearrangement uses TRBV12-3 or TRBV12-4 and TRBJ1-2, with D hard to call. Trimming shortened V by 3 bases and J by 4 bases, and 9 bases separated the two germline ends. The CDR3 has 13 amino acids.

The rearrangement links TRBV29-1 to TRBJ2-5; no definite D call. In germline, CDR1 is SQVTM, CDR2 ANQGSEA. Trimming removed 4 bases at V and 5 bases at J, with 8 bases between. The CDR3 has 11 amino acids. The CDR3 DNA reads TGCAGCGTTGTGCTCTGGGAGACCCAGTACTTC. This codes for CSVVLWETQYF.

As regards this clonotype: A read error is possible here, since a much larger clone lies one base away. The gene calls are TRBV5-1 and TRBJ2-7; 7 nucleotides agree with TRBD1. Germline trimming cut 4 bases from V and 4 bases from J; bases unmatched to any gene: 8. CDR1 and CDR2 from the germline V gene are SGHRS and YFSETQ. CDR3 length: 14 amino acids. CDR3 protein: CASSTGQAPYEQYF. The CDR3 region has the DNA TGCGCCAGCAGCACCGGACAGGCACCATACGAGCAGTACTTC.

Only one count was recorded for this clonotype. A single base separates this from a much larger clone, so it may be a read error. This chain joins TRBV2 and TRBJ1-1, with D uncertain. Germline lookup yields CDR1 SNHLY and CDR2 FYNNEI. The CDR3 has 16 residues. CDR3 nucleotide sequence: TGTGACAGCAGTGAAGCGCGAGGGCCGATGAACACTGAAGCTTTCTTT. Residues: CDSSEARGPMNTEAFF.

The table lists this clonotype with many counts. The chain employs TRBV5-1 and TRBJ2-2; 9 nucleotides align to TRBD2. CDR1 and CDR2 from the germline V gene are SGHRS and YFSETQ. The ends lost 0 bases at V and 4 bases at J; junction bases unmatched: 4. The CDR3 has 16 residues. The CDR3 protein is CASSLGTSGPTGELFF. The CDR3 DNA sequence: TGCGCCAGCAGCTTGGGTACTAGCGGGCCCACCGGGGAGCTGTTTTTT.

The count of this clonotype is one. The chain has TRBV4-3 and TRBJ2-1, with 10 bases lining up with TRBD2. The length of the CDR3 is 17 residues. The V segment lost 4 bases and the J segment 6 bases; nucleotides outside the gene matches: 12. CDR1 is LGHNA, CDR2 YSLEER, per germline. CDR3 sequence: CASSLLEGSGRVNEQFF. The CDR3 coding sequence is TGCGCCAGCAGCCTCCTCGAAGGGAGCGGGAGGGTCAATGAGCAGTTCTTC.

This clonotype was seen at least ten times. V and J are TRBV20-1 and TRBJ2-5, with TRBD1 matching over 7 bases. The trim removed 6 bases at V and 5 bases at J, leaving 6 bases unmatched. The CDR3 contains 12 residues. From germline, CDR1 is DFQATT and CDR2 SNEGSKA (reference sequence). As DNA, the CDR3 is TGCAGTGCGATGACAGGGTGGGAGACCCAGTACTTC. It codes for CSAMTGWETQYF.

This clonotype was observed many times. This chain uses TRBV4-1 with TRBJ2-3; D might be TRBD2 (6 bases). CDR1 is MGHRA and CDR2 is YSYEKL in the germline V gene. Trimming stripped 5 bases from V and 1 base from J, with 16 bases between. The CDR3 length is 16 residues. Here the CDR3 reads CASSKGLGRGTDTQYF. CDR3 nucleotide sequence: TGCGCCAGCAGCAAGGGACTGGGGCGGGGCACAGATACGCAGTATTTT.

This chain uses TRBV10-3 with TRBJ2-5, with 7 positions matching TRBD2. The CDR3 is made up of 13 amino acids. Per the germline V gene, CDR1 is ENHRY and CDR2 is SYGVKD. V shed 10 bases and J 2 bases; nucleotides not matched to a gene: 7. CDR3 coding DNA: TGTGCCAGCACCACTAGCGAACAAGAGACCCAGTACTTC. Protein product: CASTTSEQETQYF.